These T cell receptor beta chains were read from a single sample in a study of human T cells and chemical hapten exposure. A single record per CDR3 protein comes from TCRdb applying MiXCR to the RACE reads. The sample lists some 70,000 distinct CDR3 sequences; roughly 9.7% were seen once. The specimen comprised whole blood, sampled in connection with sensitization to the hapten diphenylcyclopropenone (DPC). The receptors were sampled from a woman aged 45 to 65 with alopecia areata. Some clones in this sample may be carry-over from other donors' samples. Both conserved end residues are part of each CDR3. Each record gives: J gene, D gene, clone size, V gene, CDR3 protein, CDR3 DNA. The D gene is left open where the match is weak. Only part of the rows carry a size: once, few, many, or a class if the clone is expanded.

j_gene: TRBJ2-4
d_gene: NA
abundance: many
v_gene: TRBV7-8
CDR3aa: CASSPQGGSKNIQYF
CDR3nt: TGTGCCAGCAGCCCCCAGGGGGGATCCAAAAACATTCAGTACTTC

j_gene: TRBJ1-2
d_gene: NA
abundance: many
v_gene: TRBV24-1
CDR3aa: CATSDPGRNYGYTF
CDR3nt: TGTGCCACCAGTGACCCTGGACGGAACTATGGCTACACCTTC

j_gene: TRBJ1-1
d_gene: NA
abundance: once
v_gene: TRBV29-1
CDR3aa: CSVFQAEAFF
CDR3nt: TGCAGCGTTTTCCAAGCGGAAGCTTTCTTT

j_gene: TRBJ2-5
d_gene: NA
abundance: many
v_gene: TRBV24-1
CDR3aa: CATSNSGTQETQYF
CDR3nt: TGTGCCACCAGTAATTCTGGGACCCAAGAGACCCAGTACTTC

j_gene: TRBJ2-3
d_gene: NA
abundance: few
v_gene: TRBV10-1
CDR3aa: CASSESVGTTDTQYF
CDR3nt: TGCGCCAGCAGTGAGTCGGTCGGTACCACAGATACGCAGTATTTT

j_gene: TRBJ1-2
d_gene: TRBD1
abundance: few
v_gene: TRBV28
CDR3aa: CASSQGQGRYTF
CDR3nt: TGTGCCAGCAGCCAGGGACAGGGCCGCTACACCTTC

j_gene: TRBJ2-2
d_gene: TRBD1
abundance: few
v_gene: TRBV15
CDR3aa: CATSRTDRDTGELFF
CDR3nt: TGTGCCACCAGCAGAACCGACAGGGACACCGGGGAGCTGTTTTTT

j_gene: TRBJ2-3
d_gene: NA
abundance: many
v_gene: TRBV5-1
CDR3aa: CASSPWDPQDTQYF
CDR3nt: TGCGCCAGCAGCCCATGGGACCCCCAGGATACGCAGTATTTT

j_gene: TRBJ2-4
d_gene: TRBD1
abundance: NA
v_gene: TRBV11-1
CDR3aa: CASSEWDRDKNIQYF
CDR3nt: TGTGCCAGCAGCGAATGGGACAGGGACAAAAACATTCAGTACTTC

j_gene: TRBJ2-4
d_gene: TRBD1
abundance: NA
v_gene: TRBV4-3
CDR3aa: CASSLRDSPFGAKNIQYF
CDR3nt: TGCGCCAGCAGCTTACGGGACAGCCCTTTCGGAGCCAAAAACATTCAGTACTTC

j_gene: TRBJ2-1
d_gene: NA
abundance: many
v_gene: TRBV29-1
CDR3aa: CSVAGRGLVINEQFF
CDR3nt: TGCAGCGTTGCTGGTAGGGGGTTAGTTATCAATGAGCAGTTCTTC

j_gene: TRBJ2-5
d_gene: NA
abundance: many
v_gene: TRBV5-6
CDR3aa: CASSWLRGADQETQYF
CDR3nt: TGTGCCAGCAGTTGGCTGAGGGGCGCTGACCAAGAGACCCAGTACTTC

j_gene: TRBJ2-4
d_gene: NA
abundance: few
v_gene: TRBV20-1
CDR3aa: CSARDQTGRKNIQYF
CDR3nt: TGCAGTGCTAGAGATCAGACAGGACGTAAAAACATTCAGTACTTC

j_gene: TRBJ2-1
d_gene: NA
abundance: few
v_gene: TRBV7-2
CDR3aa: CASSLDGTRNEQFF
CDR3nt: TGTGCCAGCAGCTTAGACGGGACTCGCAATGAGCAGTTCTTC

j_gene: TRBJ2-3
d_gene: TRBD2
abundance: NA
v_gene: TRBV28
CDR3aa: CASSTSGSRPDTQYF
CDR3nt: TGTGCCAGCAGTACTAGCGGGAGTCGCCCAGATACGCAGTATTTT

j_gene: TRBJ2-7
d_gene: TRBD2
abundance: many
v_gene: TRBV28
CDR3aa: CASSLRPGLAGVTSEQYF
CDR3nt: TGTGCCAGCAGTTTGCGCCCGGGACTAGCGGGAGTTACGTCCGAGCAGTACTTC

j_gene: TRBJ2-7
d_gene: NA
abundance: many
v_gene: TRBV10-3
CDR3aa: CAIAIAIEQYF
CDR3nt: TGTGCCATCGCAATTGCGATCGAGCAGTACTTC

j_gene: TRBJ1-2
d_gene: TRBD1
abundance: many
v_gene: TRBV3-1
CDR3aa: CASSHPQGDGLSGYTF
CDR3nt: TGTGCCAGCAGCCACCCCCAGGGGGACGGGTTATCTGGCTACACCTTC

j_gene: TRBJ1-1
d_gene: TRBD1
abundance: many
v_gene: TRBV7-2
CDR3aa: CASSLIRDREAFF
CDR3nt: TGTGCCAGCAGCTTAATTAGGGACAGAGAAGCTTTCTTT

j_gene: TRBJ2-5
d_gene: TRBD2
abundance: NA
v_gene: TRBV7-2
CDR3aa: CASSSIPGLATRNLQRLQETQYF
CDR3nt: TGTGCCAGCAGCTCAATCCCGGGACTAGCGACTCGTAACTTGCAGCGGCTACAAGAGACCCAGTACTTC

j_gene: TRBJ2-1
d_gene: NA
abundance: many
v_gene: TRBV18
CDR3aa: CASSPPYLGSYNEQFF
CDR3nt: TGTGCCAGCTCACCACCGTACCTGGGCTCCTACAATGAGCAGTTCTTC

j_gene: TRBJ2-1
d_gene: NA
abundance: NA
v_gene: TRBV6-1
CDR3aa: CASARTDYNEQFF
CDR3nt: TGTGCCAGCGCCCGGACAGATTACAATGAGCAGTTCTTC

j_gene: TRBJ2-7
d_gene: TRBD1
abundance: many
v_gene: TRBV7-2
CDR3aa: CASSSNRGPAYEQYF
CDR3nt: TGTGCCAGCAGCTCCAACAGGGGCCCGGCCTACGAGCAGTACTTC

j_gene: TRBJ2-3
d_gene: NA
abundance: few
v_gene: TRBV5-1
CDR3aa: CASSPRQGTDTQYF
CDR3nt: TGCGCCAGCAGCCCAAGACAGGGCACAGATACGCAGTATTTT

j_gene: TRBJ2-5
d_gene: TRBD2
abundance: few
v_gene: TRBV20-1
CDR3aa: CSARRGLAGWETQYF
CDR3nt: TGCAGTGCTAGACGGGGACTAGCGGGATGGGAGACCCAGTACTTC

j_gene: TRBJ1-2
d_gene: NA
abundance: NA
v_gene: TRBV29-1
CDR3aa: CSVRGHYGYTF
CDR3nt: TGCAGCGTTCGTGGTCACTATGGCTACACCTTC

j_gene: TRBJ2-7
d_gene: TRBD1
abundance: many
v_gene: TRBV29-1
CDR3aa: CSGGQATYEQYF
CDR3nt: TGCAGCGGTGGACAGGCCACCTACGAGCAGTACTTC

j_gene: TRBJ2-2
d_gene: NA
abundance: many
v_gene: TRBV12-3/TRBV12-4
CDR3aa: CASSFVAGPTGELFF
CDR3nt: TGTGCCAGCAGTTTCGTGGCAGGGCCCACCGGGGAGCTGTTTTTT

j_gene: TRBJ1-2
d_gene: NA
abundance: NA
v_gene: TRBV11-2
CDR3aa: CASSLVIRDGYTF
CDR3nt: TGTGCCAGCAGCTTAGTTATCAGGGATGGCTACACCTTC

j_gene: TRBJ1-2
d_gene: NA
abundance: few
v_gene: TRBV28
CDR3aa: CASSLMPNYGYTF
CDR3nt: TGTGCCAGCAGTTTAATGCCTAACTATGGCTACACCTTC

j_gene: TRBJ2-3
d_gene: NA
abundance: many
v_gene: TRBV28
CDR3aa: CASSLQITTDTQYF
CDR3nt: TGTGCCAGCAGTTTACAGATTACAACAGATACGCAGTATTTT

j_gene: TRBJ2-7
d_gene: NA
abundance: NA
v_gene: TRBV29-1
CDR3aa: CSVTGTPAGEQYF
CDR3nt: TGCAGCGTCACCGGGACCCCCGCAGGCGAGCAGTACTTC

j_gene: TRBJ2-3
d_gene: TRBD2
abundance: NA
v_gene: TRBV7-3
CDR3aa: CASSLTGGGPRTDTQYF
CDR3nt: TGTGCCAGCAGCTTAACGGGCGGGGGTCCCCGCACAGATACGCAGTATTTT

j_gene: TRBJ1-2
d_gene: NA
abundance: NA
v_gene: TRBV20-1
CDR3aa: CSASSNYGYTF
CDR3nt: TGCAGTGCTAGCAGCAACTATGGCTACACCTTC

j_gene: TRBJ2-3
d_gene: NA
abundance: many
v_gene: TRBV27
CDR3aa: CASSSARAKSTDTQYF
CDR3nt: TGTGCCAGCAGTTCCGCCCGGGCCAAGAGCACAGATACGCAGTATTTT

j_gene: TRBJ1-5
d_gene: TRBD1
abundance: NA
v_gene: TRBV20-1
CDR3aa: CSASYRGNSPQHF
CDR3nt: TGCAGTGCGAGCTACAGGGGGAATTCGCCCCAGCATTTT

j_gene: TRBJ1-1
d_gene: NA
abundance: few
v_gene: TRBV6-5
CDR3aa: CASSRKQVNTEAFF
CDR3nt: TGTGCCAGCAGCCGCAAACAGGTGAACACTGAAGCTTTCTTT

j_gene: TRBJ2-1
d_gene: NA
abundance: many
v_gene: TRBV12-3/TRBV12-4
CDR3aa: CASSFIAPTGQRYYNEQFF
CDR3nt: TGTGCCAGCAGTTTCATTGCCCCCACGGGGCAGCGATATTACAATGAGCAGTTCTTC

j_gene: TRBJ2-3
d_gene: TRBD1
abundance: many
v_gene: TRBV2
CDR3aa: CASRTGTFSLADTQYF
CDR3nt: TGTGCCAGCAGGACAGGGACATTCTCTCTGGCAGATACGCAGTATTTT

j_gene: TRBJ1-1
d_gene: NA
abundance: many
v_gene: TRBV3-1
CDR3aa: CATGDSNTEAFF
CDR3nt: TGTGCCACCGGAGACAGTAACACTGAAGCTTTCTTT

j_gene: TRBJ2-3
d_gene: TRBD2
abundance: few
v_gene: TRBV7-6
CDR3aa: CASSSGLAGHTDTQYF
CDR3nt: TGTGCCAGCAGCTCAGGACTAGCGGGACACACAGATACGCAGTATTTT

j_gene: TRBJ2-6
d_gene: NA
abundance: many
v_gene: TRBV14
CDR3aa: CASSPWGANVLTF
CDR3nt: TGTGCCAGCAGCCCCTGGGGGGCCAACGTCCTGACTTTC

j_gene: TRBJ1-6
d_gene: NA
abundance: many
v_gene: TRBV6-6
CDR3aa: CASSYGRADSNSPLHF
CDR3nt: TGTGCCAGCAGTTACGGTCGGGCTGACTCTAATTCACCCCTCCACTTT

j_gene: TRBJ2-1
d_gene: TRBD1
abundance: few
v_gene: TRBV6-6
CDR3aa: CASGPGQGSNEQFF
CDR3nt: TGTGCCAGCGGACCGGGACAGGGTTCCAATGAGCAGTTCTTC

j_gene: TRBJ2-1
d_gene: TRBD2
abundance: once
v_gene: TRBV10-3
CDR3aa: CAIRAFSGRSSNEQFF
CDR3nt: TGTGCCATCAGGGCCTTTAGCGGGAGGAGCTCCAATGAGCAGTTCTTC

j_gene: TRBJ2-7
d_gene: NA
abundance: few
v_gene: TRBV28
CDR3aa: CASKQGGLYEQYF
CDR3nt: TGTGCCAGCAAACAGGGAGGTCTCTACGAGCAGTACTTC

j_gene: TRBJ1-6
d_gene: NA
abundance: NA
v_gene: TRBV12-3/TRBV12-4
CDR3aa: CASSLARHSPLHF
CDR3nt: TGTGCCAGCAGTTTAGCCCGGCATTCACCCCTCCACTTT

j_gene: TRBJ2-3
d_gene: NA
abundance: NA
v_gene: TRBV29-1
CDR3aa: CSVVGGISDTQYF
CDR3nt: TGCAGCGTTGTTGGGGGGATTTCCGATACGCAGTATTTT

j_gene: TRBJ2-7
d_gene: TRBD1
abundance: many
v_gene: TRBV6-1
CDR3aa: CASSALTGSSEQYF
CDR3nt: TGTGCCAGCAGTGCCCTGACAGGGAGCAGCGAGCAGTACTTC

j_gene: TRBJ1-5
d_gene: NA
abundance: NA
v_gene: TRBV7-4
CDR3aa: CASSLRTFNQPQHF
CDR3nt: TGTGCCAGCAGCCTAAGGACCTTCAATCAGCCCCAGCATTTT

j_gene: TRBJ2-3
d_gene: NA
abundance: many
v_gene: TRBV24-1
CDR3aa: CATSARTDTDTQYF
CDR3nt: TGTGCCACCAGTGCCCGGACAGACACAGATACGCAGTATTTT

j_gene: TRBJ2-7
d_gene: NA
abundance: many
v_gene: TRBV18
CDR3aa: CASSRRYEQYF
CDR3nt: TGTGCCAGCTCCCGCCGATACGAGCAGTACTTC

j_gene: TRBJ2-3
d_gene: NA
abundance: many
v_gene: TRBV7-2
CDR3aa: CASSSTDTQYF
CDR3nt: TGTGCCAGCAGCTCGACAGATACGCAGTATTTT

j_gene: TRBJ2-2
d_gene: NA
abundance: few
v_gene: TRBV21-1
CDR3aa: CASSKAGGPNTGELFF
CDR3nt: TGTGCCAGCAGCAAAGCGGGGGGTCCGAACACCGGGGAGCTGTTTTTT

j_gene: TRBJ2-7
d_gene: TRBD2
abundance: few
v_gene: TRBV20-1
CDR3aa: CSATTSGRTWGEQYF
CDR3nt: TGCAGTGCGACGACTAGCGGGAGGACTTGGGGGGAGCAGTACTTC

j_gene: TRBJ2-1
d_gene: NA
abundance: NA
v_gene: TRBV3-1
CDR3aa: CASSSRGEGRLNEQFF
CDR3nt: TGTGCCAGCAGCTCAAGAGGAGAGGGCCGTCTCAATGAGCAGTTCTTC

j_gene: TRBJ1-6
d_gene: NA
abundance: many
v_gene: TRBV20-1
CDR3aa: CSARDLGTSPGSPLHF
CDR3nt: TGCAGTGCTAGAGACCTGGGTACTTCCCCGGGTTCACCCCTCCACTTT

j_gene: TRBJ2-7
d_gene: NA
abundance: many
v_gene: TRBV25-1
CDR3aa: CASSESAASPDF
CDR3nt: TGTGCCAGCAGTGAATCCGCGGCATCACCGGACTTC